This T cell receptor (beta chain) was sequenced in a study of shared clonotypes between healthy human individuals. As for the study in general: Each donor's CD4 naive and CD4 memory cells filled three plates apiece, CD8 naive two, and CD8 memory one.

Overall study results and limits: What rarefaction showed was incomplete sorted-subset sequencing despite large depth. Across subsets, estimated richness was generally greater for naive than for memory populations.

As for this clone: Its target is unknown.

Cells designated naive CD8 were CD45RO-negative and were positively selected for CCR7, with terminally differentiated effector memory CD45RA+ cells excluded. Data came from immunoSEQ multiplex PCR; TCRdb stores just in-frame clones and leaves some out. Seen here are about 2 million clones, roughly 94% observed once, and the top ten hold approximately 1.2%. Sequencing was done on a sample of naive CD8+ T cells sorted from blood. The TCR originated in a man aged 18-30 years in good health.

CDR3 sequence reads: CASSYPRGEQYF. CDR3 sequence (DNA): TGTGCCAGCAGTTACCCCAGGGGCGAGCAGTACTTC. The chain recombines TRBV6-5 with TRBJ2-7, with D possibly matching TRBD1 (6 bases). Germline CDR1 is MNHEY and CDR2 is SVGAGI. The ends were cut back, 2 bases at V and 6 bases at J, with 8 bases in the middle. CDR3 length: 12 amino acids.